A selection of T cell receptor beta chains follows, all from one sample in a study of neurological immune-mediated disorders. TCRdb processed the 5' RACE reads anew with MiXCR; each CDR3 protein has one entry. Among approximately 85,000 distinct CDR3 sequences listed, roughly 13% were seen once. Material for sequencing was PBMCs. Every receptor here comes from a female donor with HTLV-1-associated myelopathy (HAM/TSP). Both conserved end residues are part of each CDR3. A D gene is named only where the DNA matches it firmly. Size is stated for part of the rows, as once, few or many counts, or as a class when the clone is expanded.

clone size: many; J gene: TRBJ1-6; D gene: -; CDR3 length: 14; V gene: TRBV28; CDR3 protein: CASSLSGFYSPLHF; CDR3 DNA: TGTGCCAGCAGTTTATCTGGGTTTTATTCACCCCTCCACTTT
clone size: few; J gene: TRBJ1-1; D gene: -; CDR3 length: 16; V gene: TRBV18; CDR3 protein: CASSLAYTGRFTEAFF; CDR3 DNA: TGTGCCAGCTCACTAGCGTATACAGGGAGGTTCACTGAAGCTTTCTTT
clone size: many; J gene: TRBJ1-5; D gene: -; CDR3 length: 15; V gene: TRBV2; CDR3 protein: CASTAWTGGNQPQHF; CDR3 DNA: TGTGCCAGCACCGCCTGGACCGGGGGCAATCAGCCCCAGCATTTT
clone size: many; J gene: TRBJ2-7; D gene: TRBD1; CDR3 length: 16; V gene: TRBV5-1; CDR3 protein: CASSNRMAGGSYEQYF; CDR3 DNA: TGCGCCAGCAGCAACAGAATGGCAGGGGGCTCCTACGAGCAGTACTTC
clone size: -; J gene: TRBJ2-6; D gene: -; CDR3 length: 13; V gene: TRBV12-3/TRBV12-4; CDR3 protein: CASSSTGANVLTF; CDR3 DNA: TGTGCCAGCAGTTCAACCGGGGCCAACGTCCTGACTTTC
clone size: -; J gene: TRBJ2-6; D gene: -; CDR3 length: 19; V gene: TRBV5-1; CDR3 protein: CASSFLIGTTPSGANVLTF; CDR3 DNA: TGCGCCAGCAGCTTCCTAATCGGGACAACTCCCTCTGGGGCCAACGTCCTGACTTTC
clone size: many; J gene: TRBJ2-7; D gene: -; CDR3 length: 15; V gene: TRBV7-2; CDR3 protein: CASSTAWGGSYEQYF; CDR3 DNA: TGTGCCAGCAGCACCGCCTGGGGTGGCTCCTACGAGCAGTACTTC
clone size: -; J gene: TRBJ2-7; D gene: -; CDR3 length: 15; V gene: TRBV27; CDR3 protein: CASSLFLRDRREQYF; CDR3 DNA: TGTGCCAGCAGTTTATTTCTCCGAGACCGGAGGGAGCAGTACTTC
clone size: many; J gene: TRBJ1-4; D gene: TRBD1; CDR3 length: 14; V gene: TRBV12-3/TRBV12-4; CDR3 protein: CASSLSTGGEKLFF; CDR3 DNA: TGTGCCAGCAGTTTGAGCACAGGGGGAGAAAAACTGTTTTTT
clone size: many; J gene: TRBJ2-1; D gene: TRBD2; CDR3 length: 16; V gene: TRBV2; CDR3 protein: CASRNGLAALGSVQFF; CDR3 DNA: TGTGCCAGCAGAAACGGACTAGCAGCGCTCGGGTCCGTGCAGTTCTTC
clone size: many; J gene: TRBJ1-3; D gene: TRBD1; CDR3 length: 16; V gene: TRBV7-8; CDR3 protein: CASSLGADRGIHTIYF; CDR3 DNA: TGTGCCAGCAGCTTAGGGGCGGACAGGGGAATACACACCATATATTTT
clone size: many; J gene: TRBJ2-1; D gene: -; CDR3 length: 15; V gene: TRBV5-1; CDR3 protein: CASSLTVAYNNEQFF; CDR3 DNA: TGCGCCAGCAGCTTGACAGTTGCCTATAACAATGAGCAGTTCTTC
clone size: many; J gene: TRBJ1-2; D gene: TRBD1; CDR3 length: 13; V gene: TRBV3-1; CDR3 protein: CASSLGQGDGYTF; CDR3 DNA: TGTGCCAGCAGCCTTGGACAGGGGGATGGCTACACCTTC
clone size: many; J gene: TRBJ2-3; D gene: -; CDR3 length: 12; V gene: TRBV5-1; CDR3 protein: CASGRGTDTQYF; CDR3 DNA: TGCGCCAGCGGTAGAGGCACAGATACGCAGTATTTT
clone size: many; J gene: TRBJ2-5; D gene: TRBD2; CDR3 length: 13; V gene: TRBV20-1; CDR3 protein: CSAGAGSSETQYF; CDR3 DNA: TGCAGTGCGGGAGCGGGGAGCTCAGAGACCCAGTACTTC
clone size: many; J gene: TRBJ1-1; D gene: -; CDR3 length: 13; V gene: TRBV11-2; CDR3 protein: CASSLVTGTETFF; CDR3 DNA: TGTGCCAGCAGCTTAGTTACAGGGACTGAAACTTTCTTT
clone size: many; J gene: TRBJ2-7; D gene: -; CDR3 length: 13; V gene: TRBV4-2; CDR3 protein: CASSQDRKLEQYF; CDR3 DNA: TGTGCCAGCAGCCAAGATAGGAAGCTTGAGCAGTACTTC
clone size: many; J gene: TRBJ2-7; D gene: -; CDR3 length: 15; V gene: TRBV12-3/TRBV12-4; CDR3 protein: CASRTSVGGPYEQYF; CDR3 DNA: TGTGCCAGCAGAACCTCTGTCGGGGGACCCTACGAGCAGTACTTC
clone size: many; J gene: TRBJ2-1; D gene: -; CDR3 length: 12; V gene: TRBV7-9; CDR3 protein: CASSRQSNEQFF; CDR3 DNA: TGTGCCAGCAGCCGACAATCGAATGAGCAGTTCTTC
clone size: many; J gene: TRBJ1-6; D gene: TRBD1; CDR3 length: 14; V gene: TRBV29-1; CDR3 protein: CSVVTGGRGSPLHF; CDR3 DNA: TGCAGCGTTGTAACAGGGGGAAGGGGATCACCCCTCCACTTT
clone size: -; J gene: TRBJ1-2; D gene: -; CDR3 length: 13; V gene: TRBV20-1; CDR3 protein: CSAVMRANYGYTF; CDR3 DNA: TGCAGTGCCGTAATGAGAGCTAACTATGGCTACACCTTC
clone size: medium-sized; J gene: TRBJ2-1; D gene: TRBD1; CDR3 length: 18; V gene: TRBV4-2; CDR3 protein: CASSRSGRRAGGIDEQFF; CDR3 DNA: TGTGCCAGCAGCCGGTCGGGGAGAAGGGCAGGGGGTATCGATGAGCAGTTCTTC
clone size: many; J gene: TRBJ2-7; D gene: TRBD1; CDR3 length: 13; V gene: TRBV6-5; CDR3 protein: CASSNAGGGEQYF; CDR3 DNA: TGTGCCAGCAGTAACGCAGGGGGTGGCGAGCAGTACTTC
clone size: many; J gene: TRBJ2-7; D gene: -; CDR3 length: 15; V gene: TRBV4-1; CDR3 protein: CASSQEGVRGHEQYF; CDR3 DNA: TGCGCCAGCAGCCAAGAAGGGGTCAGGGGACACGAGCAGTACTTC
clone size: many; J gene: TRBJ1-6; D gene: -; CDR3 length: 15; V gene: TRBV20-1; CDR3 protein: CSASRTAGSDSPLHF; CDR3 DNA: TGCAGTGCTTCCCGGACCGCCGGTAGTGATTCACCCCTCCACTTT
clone size: -; J gene: TRBJ2-4; D gene: TRBD2; CDR3 length: 13; V gene: TRBV20-1; CDR3 protein: CSASSSGGNIQYF; CDR3 DNA: TGCAGTGCTAGTTCCAGCGGGGGAAACATTCAGTACTTC
clone size: many; J gene: TRBJ1-1; D gene: TRBD1; CDR3 length: 14; V gene: TRBV20-1; CDR3 protein: CSARDRTFRAEAFF; CDR3 DNA: TGCAGTGCTAGGGACAGGACCTTTCGCGCTGAAGCTTTCTTT
clone size: many; J gene: TRBJ1-2; D gene: TRBD1; CDR3 length: 14; V gene: TRBV20-1; CDR3 protein: CSADRDGRFHGYTF; CDR3 DNA: TGCAGTGCGGACAGGGACGGTCGGTTTCATGGCTACACCTTC
clone size: few; J gene: TRBJ1-1; D gene: -; CDR3 length: 15; V gene: TRBV28; CDR3 protein: CASSLWGGPNTEAFF; CDR3 DNA: TGTGCCAGCAGTTTATGGGGGGGGCCGAACACTGAAGCTTTCTTT
clone size: many; J gene: TRBJ2-1; D gene: -; CDR3 length: 13; V gene: TRBV12-3/TRBV12-4; CDR3 protein: CASSLAHSGYGIF; CDR3 DNA: TGTGCCAGCAGTTTAGCGCACTCAGGGTACGGGATCTTC
clone size: many; J gene: TRBJ2-6; D gene: -; CDR3 length: 16; V gene: TRBV20-1; CDR3 protein: CSAMSGKGSGANVLTF; CDR3 DNA: TGCAGTGCCATGTCCGGTAAAGGCTCTGGGGCCAACGTCCTGACTTTC
clone size: many; J gene: TRBJ2-2; D gene: -; CDR3 length: 16; V gene: TRBV5-1; CDR3 protein: CASSLLSGRNTGELFF; CDR3 DNA: TGCGCCAGCAGCTTGTTGTCAGGGCGGAACACCGGGGAGCTGTTTTTT
clone size: -; J gene: TRBJ2-1; D gene: TRBD1; CDR3 length: 16; V gene: TRBV4-1; CDR3 protein: CATSQGWDRIYNEQFF; CDR3 DNA: TGCGCCACCAGCCAGGGGTGGGACAGGATCTACAATGAGCAGTTCTTC
clone size: many; J gene: TRBJ2-1; D gene: TRBD1; CDR3 length: 18; V gene: TRBV6-5; CDR3 protein: CASSSAGTVLSSYNEQFF; CDR3 DNA: TGTGCCAGCAGTTCGGCTGGGACAGTTTTAAGCTCCTACAATGAGCAGTTCTTC
clone size: many; J gene: TRBJ1-1; D gene: -; CDR3 length: 17; V gene: TRBV21-1; CDR3 protein: CASSKAPRGGRVTEAFF; CDR3 DNA: TGTGCCAGCAGCAAAGCGCCTAGGGGAGGGCGTGTCACTGAAGCTTTCTTT
clone size: many; J gene: TRBJ1-1; D gene: TRBD1; CDR3 length: 15; V gene: TRBV12-3/TRBV12-4; CDR3 protein: CASSPGQALNTEAFF; CDR3 DNA: TGTGCCAGCAGTCCTGGACAGGCTCTGAACACTGAAGCTTTCTTT
clone size: many; J gene: TRBJ2-7; D gene: -; CDR3 length: 13; V gene: TRBV7-9; CDR3 protein: CATSGGSSYEQYF; CDR3 DNA: TGTGCCACTTCAGGGGGGAGCTCCTACGAGCAGTACTTC
clone size: many; J gene: TRBJ1-6; D gene: -; CDR3 length: 15; V gene: TRBV6-6; CDR3 protein: CASSLGGPYNSPLHF; CDR3 DNA: TGTGCCAGCAGTCTCGGGGGTCCCTATAATTCACCCCTCCACTTT
clone size: many; J gene: TRBJ2-4; D gene: -; CDR3 length: 15; V gene: TRBV5-5; CDR3 protein: CASSLQGLGKNIQYF; CDR3 DNA: TGTGCCAGCAGCTTGCAGGGGTTAGGCAAAAACATTCAGTACTTC
clone size: few; J gene: TRBJ2-5; D gene: -; CDR3 length: 13; V gene: TRBV20-1; CDR3 protein: CSARDPNSQTQYF; CDR3 DNA: TGCAGTGCTAGAGATCCGAATAGCCAGACCCAGTACTTC
clone size: many; J gene: TRBJ2-2; D gene: -; CDR3 length: 14; V gene: TRBV5-1; CDR3 protein: CASSGDANTGELFF; CDR3 DNA: TGCGCCAGCAGCGGGGACGCGAACACCGGGGAGCTGTTTTTT
clone size: many; J gene: TRBJ2-3; D gene: -; CDR3 length: 17; V gene: TRBV11-2; CDR3 protein: CASSLLRFSEITNTQYF; CDR3 DNA: TGTGCCAGCAGCTTGTTAAGGTTTTCGGAGATCACAAATACGCAGTATTTT
clone size: many; J gene: TRBJ1-2; D gene: -; CDR3 length: 19; V gene: TRBV20-1; CDR3 protein: CSARLADRNAYSIIYGYTF; CDR3 DNA: TGCAGTGCTAGGCTCGCAGACCGAAATGCGTACTCCATCATTTATGGCTACACCTTC
clone size: many; J gene: TRBJ2-4; D gene: -; CDR3 length: 14; V gene: TRBV18; CDR3 protein: CASSPGTRDTIQYF; CDR3 DNA: TGTGCCAGCTCACCGGGGACGAGAGATACCATTCAGTACTTC
clone size: -; J gene: TRBJ2-1; D gene: -; CDR3 length: 13; V gene: TRBV7-2; CDR3 protein: CASSLGGRGWGFF; CDR3 DNA: TGTGCCAGCAGCTTAGGTGGCCGGGGATGGGGGTTCTTC
clone size: medium-sized; J gene: TRBJ2-2; D gene: -; CDR3 length: 14; V gene: TRBV12-3/TRBV12-4; CDR3 protein: CASSPSGNTGELFF; CDR3 DNA: TGTGCCAGCAGTCCGAGCGGAAACACCGGGGAGCTGTTTTTT
clone size: many; J gene: TRBJ2-3; D gene: -; CDR3 length: 15; V gene: TRBV5-1; CDR3 protein: CASSSAGTSTDTQYF; CDR3 DNA: TGCGCCAGCAGCTCCGCCGGGACAAGCACAGATACGCAGTATTTT
clone size: many; J gene: TRBJ2-5; D gene: TRBD2; CDR3 length: 14; V gene: TRBV20-1; CDR3 protein: CSARLAGGRETQYF; CDR3 DNA: TGCAGTGCAAGACTAGCGGGGGGGCGGGAGACCCAGTACTTC
clone size: many; J gene: TRBJ2-3; D gene: TRBD1; CDR3 length: 16; V gene: TRBV27; CDR3 protein: CASSLRDSRGPDTQYF; CDR3 DNA: TGTGCCAGCAGTTTAAGGGACAGCCGCGGGCCAGATACGCAGTATTTT
clone size: many; J gene: TRBJ1-1; D gene: -; CDR3 length: 12; V gene: TRBV3-1; CDR3 protein: CASSYRDTEAFF; CDR3 DNA: TGTGCCAGCAGCTACAGGGACACTGAAGCTTTCTTT
clone size: -; J gene: TRBJ2-1; D gene: -; CDR3 length: 18; V gene: TRBV7-6; CDR3 protein: CASSLSRAPDWVTNEQFF; CDR3 DNA: TGTGCCAGCAGCTTATCCAGGGCCCCGGACTGGGTTACCAATGAGCAGTTCTTC
clone size: many; J gene: TRBJ2-3; D gene: TRBD2; CDR3 length: 15; V gene: TRBV2; CDR3 protein: CASSEQRGLADTQYF; CDR3 DNA: TGTGCCAGCAGTGAGCAGCGGGGGCTCGCAGATACGCAGTATTTT
clone size: many; J gene: TRBJ1-2; D gene: TRBD1; CDR3 length: 13; V gene: TRBV20-1; CDR3 protein: CSAHTGTGGGYTF; CDR3 DNA: TGCAGTGCTCACACCGGGACAGGGGGTGGCTACACCTTC
clone size: many; J gene: TRBJ2-3; D gene: -; CDR3 length: 15; V gene: TRBV4-1; CDR3 protein: CASSQPGGGTDTQYF; CDR3 DNA: TGCGCCAGCAGCCAACCCGGGGGTGGCACAGATACGCAGTATTTT